Sequencing of this T cell receptor (beta chain) was carried out in a study of radiotherapy plus CTLA-4 blockade in lung cancer. Study-wide background: Disease control was achieved by about 29% of patients, and objective responses by 18%. Notes on the study in general: Early shifts in blood T cell clones, with interferon-beta, reportedly predicted response best. Radiotherapy with ipilimumab was followed by blood expansion of tumor-derived clones.

This CDR3 has 15 amino acids. Germline V gives CDR1 SEHNR, CDR2 FQNEAQ (reference sequence). Trimming removed 8 bases at V and 3 bases at J, with 16 bases between. Focal radiation was given together with CTLA-4 blockade (ipilimumab) to patients with chemo-refractory metastatic non-small-cell lung cancer. Sequencing was performed with immunoSEQ multiplex PCR; in TCRdb, only in-frame clones are kept and a portion is missing. The table includes under 65,000 clones, around 79% detected once. This clone came up a few times. Its cognate antigen is unknown. The chain uses TRBV7-9 and TRBJ2-2, with D maybe TRBD2 (6 bases). This sample comprised peripheral blood, obtained from a patient treated with radiotherapy plus ipilimumab. The source is a human donor with non-small cell lung cancer who had a complete response to radiotherapy plus ipilimumab. The CDR3 sequence is CASRPGLTDTGELFF. CDR3 bases: TGTGCCAGCCGGCCCGGACTAACTGACACCGGGGAGCTGTTTTTT.